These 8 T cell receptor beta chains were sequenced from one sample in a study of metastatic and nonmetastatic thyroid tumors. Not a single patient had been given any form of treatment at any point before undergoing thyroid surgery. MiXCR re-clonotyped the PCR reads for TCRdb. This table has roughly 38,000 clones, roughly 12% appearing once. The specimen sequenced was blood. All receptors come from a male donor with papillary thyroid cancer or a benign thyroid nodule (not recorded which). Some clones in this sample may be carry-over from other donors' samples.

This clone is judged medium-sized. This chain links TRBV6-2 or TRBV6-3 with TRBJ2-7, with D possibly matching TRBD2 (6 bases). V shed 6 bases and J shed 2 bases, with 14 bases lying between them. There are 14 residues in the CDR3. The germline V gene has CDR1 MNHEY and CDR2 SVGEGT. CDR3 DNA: TGTGCCAGCAGAGCCGGGACTTCCCCCTACGAGCAGTACTTC. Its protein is CASRAGTSPYEQYF.

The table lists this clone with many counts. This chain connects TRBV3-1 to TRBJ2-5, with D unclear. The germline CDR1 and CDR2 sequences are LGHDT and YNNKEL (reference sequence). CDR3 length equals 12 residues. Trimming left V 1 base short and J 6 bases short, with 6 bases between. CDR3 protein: CASSQARQTQYF. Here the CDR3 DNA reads TGTGCCAGCAGCCAAGCAAGGCAGACCCAGTACTTC.

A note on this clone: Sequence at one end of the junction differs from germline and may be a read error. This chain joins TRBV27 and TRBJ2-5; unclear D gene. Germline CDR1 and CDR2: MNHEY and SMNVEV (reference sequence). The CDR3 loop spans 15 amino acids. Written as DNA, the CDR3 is TGTGCCAGCAGTTTGACCCATGGCCTCCAAGAGACCCGGTACTTC. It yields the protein CASSLTHGLQETRYF.

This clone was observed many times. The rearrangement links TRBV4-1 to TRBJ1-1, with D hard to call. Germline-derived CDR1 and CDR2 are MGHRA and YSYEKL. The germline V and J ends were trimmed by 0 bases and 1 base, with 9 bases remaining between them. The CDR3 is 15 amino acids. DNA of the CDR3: TGCGCCAGCAGCCAAGATCAGACGGGGAACACTGAAGCTTTCTTT. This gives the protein CASSQDQTGNTEAFF.

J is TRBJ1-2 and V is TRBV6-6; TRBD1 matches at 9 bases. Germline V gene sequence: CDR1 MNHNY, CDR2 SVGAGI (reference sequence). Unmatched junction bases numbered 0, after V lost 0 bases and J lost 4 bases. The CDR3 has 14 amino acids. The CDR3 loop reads CASSYSTGGYGYTF. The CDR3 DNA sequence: TGTGCCAGCAGTTACTCGACAGGGGGCTATGGCTACACCTTC.

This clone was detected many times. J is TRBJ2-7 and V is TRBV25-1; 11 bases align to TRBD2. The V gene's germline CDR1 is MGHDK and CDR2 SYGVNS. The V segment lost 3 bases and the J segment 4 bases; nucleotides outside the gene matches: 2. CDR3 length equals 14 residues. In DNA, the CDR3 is TGTGCCAGCAGTGACTCTAGCGGGAGGTACGAGCAGTACTTC. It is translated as CASSDSSGRYEQYF.

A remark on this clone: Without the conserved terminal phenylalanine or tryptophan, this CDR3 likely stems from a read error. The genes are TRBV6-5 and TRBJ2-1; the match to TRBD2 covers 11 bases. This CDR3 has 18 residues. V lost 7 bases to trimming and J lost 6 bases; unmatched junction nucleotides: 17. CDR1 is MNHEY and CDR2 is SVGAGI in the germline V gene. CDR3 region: CASTRGGHTSGRGNEQFL. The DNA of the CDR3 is TGTGCCAGCACCCGCGGAGGTCACACTAGCGGGAGAGGCAATGAGCAGTTCCTC.

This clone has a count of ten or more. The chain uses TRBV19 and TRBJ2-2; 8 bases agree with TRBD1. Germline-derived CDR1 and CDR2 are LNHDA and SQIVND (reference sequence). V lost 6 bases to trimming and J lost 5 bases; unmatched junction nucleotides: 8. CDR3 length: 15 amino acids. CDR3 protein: CASRRRDRTTGELFF. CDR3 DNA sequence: TGTGCCAGTAGAAGACGGGACAGGACTACCGGGGAGCTGTTTTTT.